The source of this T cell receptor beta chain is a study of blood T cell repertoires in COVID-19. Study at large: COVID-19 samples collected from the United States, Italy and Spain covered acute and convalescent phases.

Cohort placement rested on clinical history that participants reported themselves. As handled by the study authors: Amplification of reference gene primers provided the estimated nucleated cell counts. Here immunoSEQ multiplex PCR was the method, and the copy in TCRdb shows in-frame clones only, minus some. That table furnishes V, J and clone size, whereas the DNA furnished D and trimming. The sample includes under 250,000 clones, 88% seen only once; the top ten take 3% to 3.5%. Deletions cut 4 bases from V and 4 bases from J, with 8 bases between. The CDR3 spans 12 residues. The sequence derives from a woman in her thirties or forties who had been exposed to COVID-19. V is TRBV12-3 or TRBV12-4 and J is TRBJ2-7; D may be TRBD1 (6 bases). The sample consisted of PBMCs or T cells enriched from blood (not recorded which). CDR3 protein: CASSYDRYEQYF. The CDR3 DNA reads TGTGCCAGCAGTTACGACAGGTACGAGCAGTACTTC.